The entry below gives a single TCR beta chain sequence along with its context. No antigen is known for it. The sample belongs to a study of response to subunit inactivated influenza vaccine. Study results and caveats: The authors proposed limited new T cell recruitment per seasonal influenza vaccination.

CDR1 and CDR2 from the germline V gene are SGHNT and YENEEA. The CDR3 runs 15 residues. With V trimmed by 5 bases and J by 7 bases, 5 bases remained unmatched. TCRdb analysed the RT-PCR reads with MiXCR anew, one entry per CDR3 protein. The data show 650,000 to 700,000 distinct CDR3 sequences, 15% to 19% seen once. This specimen consisted of PBMCs from blood, obtained about 13 days after vaccination. The origin of this receptor is a man between 50 and 59 years old who received an inactivated influenza vaccine. The rearrangement links TRBV11-3 to TRBJ2-1, with 13 nucleotides matching TRBD2. In DNA form, the CDR3 reads TGTGCCAGCAGCGAACTAGCGGGAGGGCCTAATGAGCAGTTCTTC. It specifies CASSELAGGPNEQFF. The full variable domain, its missing parts supplied by reference TRBV11-3 and TRBJ2-1, is EAGVVQSPRYKIIEKKQPVAFWCNPISGHNTLYWYLQNLGQGPELLIRYENEEAVDDSQLPKDRFSAERLKGVDSTLKIQPAELGDSAVYLCASSELAGGPNEQFFGPGTRLTVL.